This T cell receptor beta chain was recovered during a study of PD-1 blockade in classical Hodgkin lymphoma. Relapses following autologous stem cell transplantation were seen in all patients, with brentuximab vedotin exposure varying. This CDR3 is 16 amino acids long. In germline, CDR1 is SGHRS, CDR2 YFSETQ. After removal of 4 bases from V and 5 bases from J, the junction contained 9 bases not matched to a gene. Clones were sequenced by immunoSEQ multiplex PCR, and TCRdb holds only the in-frame ones, with some missing. The sample includes roughly 61,000 clones, 75% to 90% seen only once; the top ten take roughly 15%.

J is TRBJ2-7 and V is TRBV5-1, with 13 bases aligning to TRBD2. The starting material was peripheral blood mononuclear cells (PBMCs), obtained at baseline. The receptor's source is a human donor with classical Hodgkin lymphoma. CDR3 protein: CASSPQGLAGMDEQYF. The CDR3 coding sequence is TGCGCCAGCAGCCCCCAGGGACTAGCGGGGATGGACGAGCAGTACTTC.